These T cell receptor beta chains were read from a single sample in a study of blood T cell repertoires in COVID-19. The assay was immunoSEQ multiplex PCR, and TCRdb's table has in-frame clones only and misses some. The sample yields 150,000 or so clones, 80% to 95% seen once. Sequencing used peripheral blood. The origin of the receptors is a woman in her 50s with acute or convalescent COVID-19. CDR3s include the opening cysteine and the closing phenylalanine or tryptophan. Each record gives: clone size, D gene, J gene, V gene, CDR3 DNA, CDR3 protein. D genes are given only for firm matches. Only part of the rows carry a size: once, few, many, or a class if the clone is expanded.

-	TRBD1	TRBJ2-4	TRBV7-9	TGTGCCAGCAGCTTAGGGACAGGGAAGGACAAAAACATTCAGTACTTC	CASSLGTGKDKNIQYF
-	-	TRBJ1-1	TRBV7-3	TGTGCCAGCAGAAGTACAGAAGTGAACACTGAAGCTTTCTTT	CASRSTEVNTEAFF
-	TRBD1	TRBJ1-2	TRBV10-1	TGCGCCAGCAGTTCGGACAGGGCAAGCGGCTACACCTTC	CASSSDRASGYTF
-	TRBD2	TRBJ2-1	TRBV10-3	TGTGCCATCAGTGAGTCGATAACTAGCGGCTACAATGAGCAGTTCTTC	CAISESITSGYNEQFF
-	-	TRBJ1-2	TRBV7-8	TGTGCCAGCAGCTTAGGTAGTACCGGACCCGGGACATCGGGCTACACCTTC	CASSLGSTGPGTSGYTF
-	-	TRBJ2-2	TRBV11-2	TGTGCCAGCAGCTTATACACAGGGCCCTCGGGCGGGGAGCTGTTTTTT	CASSLYTGPSGGELFF
-	TRBD1	TRBJ1-2	TRBV12-3/TRBV12-4	TGTGCCAGCAGTCCTGACAGGGTAAATGGCTACACCTTC	CASSPDRVNGYTF
-	-	TRBJ2-3	TRBV12-3/TRBV12-4	TGTGCCAGCAGTTTAGGCGACACAGATACGCAGTATTTT	CASSLGDTDTQYF
-	-	TRBJ2-2	TRBV11-3	TGTGCCAGCAGCTTAGGGTGGACAATCGAAAACCCGAACACCGGGGAGCTGTTTTTT	CASSLGWTIENPNTGELFF
once	-	TRBJ2-2	TRBV10-3	TGTGCCATCAGCAGGCAGGGGAACACCGGGGAGCTGTTTTTT	CAISRQGNTGELFF
-	-	TRBJ2-7	TRBV28	TGTGCCAGCAGTTCCCGGGGAGTCCACGAGCAGTACTTC	CASSSRGVHEQYF
-	-	TRBJ1-1	TRBV30	TGTGCCTGGAGAGCAGCGACGGTGAACACTGAAGCTTTCTTT	CAWRAATVNTEAFF
-	-	TRBJ1-2	TRBV21-1	TGTGCCAGCAGCAACATAGACTGGAATTATGGCTACACCTTC	CASSNIDWNYGYTF
-	-	TRBJ1-4	TRBV6-2/TRBV6-3	TGTGCCAGCAGTTACTCGACAGCAACTAATGAAAAACTGTTTTTT	CASSYSTATNEKLFF
-	-	TRBJ2-4	TRBV4-1	TGCGCCAGCAGCCAAGAAGAATCGATGGGGCGAGGAGCCAAAAACATTCAGTACTTC	CASSQEESMGRGAKNIQYF
-	-	TRBJ1-1	TRBV10-2	TGCGCCAGCAGTGAGTGGCGGGGTCCCAACACTGAAGCTTTCTTT	CASSEWRGPNTEAFF
-	TRBD2	TRBJ2-1	TRBV19	TGTGCCAGTACCCCGAGACTAGCCTTCAATGAGCAGTTCTTC	CASTPRLAFNEQFF
-	-	TRBJ1-4	TRBV6-5	TGTGCCAGCAAAATAACAGGGAGCGAAAAACTGTTTTTT	CASKITGSEKLFF
-	-	TRBJ1-5	TRBV12-3/TRBV12-4	TGTGCCAGCGGCCCGGGGTTCAATCAGCCCCAGCATTTT	CASGPGFNQPQHF
-	TRBD1	TRBJ1-6	TRBV6-5	TGTGCCTGCCGACAGGGAGGTTCACCCCTCCACTTT	CACRQGGSPLHF
once	-	TRBJ2-1	TRBV28	TGTGCCAGCAGTTTATCGAGGTATGAGCAGTTCTTC	CASSLSRYEQFF
-	-	TRBJ1-5	TRBV19	TGTGCCAGTAGTATAATGACAGGACGTCAGCCCCAGCATTTT	CASSIMTGRQPQHF
-	-	TRBJ1-2	TRBV28	TGTGCCAGCAGTAAGGGACTGGTGAGGGGCTACACCTTC	CASSKGLVRGYTF
few	TRBD1	TRBJ1-5	TRBV10-1	TGCGCCGGCCGGACAGGCTATTCGCCCCAGCATTTT	CAGRTGYSPQHF
-	-	TRBJ1-3	TRBV13	TGTGCCAGCAGCTTAGATCCCGGTACCATATATTTT	CASSLDPGTIYF
-	TRBD2	TRBJ2-3	TRBV7-9	TGTGCCAGCAGCCGTGGACTAGCGGGGGGCCCTAGCACAGATACGCAGTATTTT	CASSRGLAGGPSTDTQYF
-	-	TRBJ1-2	TRBV7-2	TGTGCCAGCAGCTTAAAGACAGATAATGGCTACACCTTC	CASSLKTDNGYTF
-	-	TRBJ2-1	TRBV7-2	TGTGCCAGCAGCGCCTACCCGGGTCCTTGGGAGCAGTTCTTC	CASSAYPGPWEQFF
-	TRBD2	TRBJ2-3	TRBV4-1	TGCGCCAGCAGCCAAGTGTCACTAGCGGGACTCATAGATACGCAGTATTTT	CASSQVSLAGLIDTQYF
-	-	TRBJ1-1	TRBV6-5	TGTGCCAGAGCAGGCTCAGGGTCCACTGAAGCTTTCTTT	CARAGSGSTEAFF
once	-	TRBJ1-5	TRBV19	TGTGCCAGTAGTTACAGCCTCGATAGCAATCAGCCCCAGCATTTT	CASSYSLDSNQPQHF
-	TRBD1	TRBJ1-5	TRBV3-1/TRBV3-2	TGTGCCAGCAGCCCCGGGACAGTTTATAGCAATCAGCCCCAGCATTTT	CASSPGTVYSNQPQHF
-	TRBD1	TRBJ2-7	TRBV5-4	TGTGCCAGCAGCCTAGGGACAGGGGGCTTCTACGAGCAGTACTTC	CASSLGTGGFYEQYF